These T cell receptor beta chains were read from a single sample in a study of T cell responses to AZD1222 COVID-19 vaccine. Assay: immunoSEQ multiplex PCR; the TCRdb copy retains only in-frame clones and omits some. The sample gives under 140,000 clones, roughly 92% of which show up once; 2% to 2.5% is in the top ten. Material: peripheral blood, obtained 28 days after the second AZD1222 dose. The source is an adult who received the AZD1222 COVID-19 vaccine. The CDR3 runs from the conserved cysteine through the conserved F or W. The D gene is left open where the match is weak. Only part of the rows carry a size: once, few, many, or a class if the clone is expanded.

j_call	clone_size	v_call	d_call	cdr3_length	cdr3_aa	cdr3_nt
TRBJ2-3	NA	TRBV21-1	NA	14	CASSEVALTDTQYF	TGTGCCAGCAGCGAAGTGGCTCTCACAGATACGCAGTATTTT
TRBJ1-3	NA	TRBV7-9	NA	15	CASSPQGRGGNTIYF	TGTGCCAGCAGCCCCCAGGGGAGAGGTGGAAACACCATATATTTT
TRBJ2-1	NA	TRBV3-1/TRBV3-2	TRBD1	11	CASPGWTGEFF	TGTGCCAGCCCGGGATGGACAGGGGAGTTCTTC
TRBJ2-1	NA	TRBV20-1	NA	11	CSGPGTNEQFF	TGCAGTGGGCCGGGGACCAATGAGCAGTTCTTC
TRBJ1-6	NA	TRBV19	NA	16	CASSAQRYYAGSPLHF	TGTGCCAGTAGTGCCCAACGATACTACGCGGGTTCACCCCTCCACTTT
TRBJ2-3	NA	TRBV2	NA	13	CASSEGRLLPQYF	TGTGCCAGCAGTGAAGGGAGACTCTTACCGCAGTATTTT
TRBJ1-1	once	TRBV15	TRBD1	15	CATSSRQGTNTEAFF	TGTGCCACCAGCAGTAGACAGGGGACGAACACTGAAGCTTTCTTT
TRBJ2-7	NA	TRBV28	NA	13	CASSGRTRQTQYF	TGTGCCAGCAGTGGTCGAACCCGACAGACACAGTACTTC
TRBJ2-2	NA	TRBV10-3	NA	14	CAISERLTVGELFF	TGTGCCATCAGTGAGCGGCTGACGGTCGGGGAGCTGTTTTTT
TRBJ2-2	NA	TRBV5-8	NA	14	CASSLRRNTGELFF	TGTGCCAGCAGCTTACGCAGGAACACCGGGGAGCTGTTTTTT
TRBJ1-3	NA	TRBV6-5	NA	15	CASSYSEGTGNTIYF	TGTGCCAGCAGTTACTCGGAGGGAACAGGAAACACCATATATTTT
TRBJ2-5	NA	TRBV2	TRBD1	14	CASSELTGGETQYF	TGTGCCAGCAGTGAATTGACAGGGGGAGAGACCCAGTACTTC
TRBJ1-5	once	TRBV2	NA	15	CASLPDSYSNQPQHF	TGTGCCAGCCTCCCTGATTCGTATAGCAATCAGCCCCAGCATTTT
TRBJ1-2	NA	TRBV11-1	NA	12	CASAPDGYGYTF	TGTGCCAGCGCCCCGGACGGATATGGCTACACCTTC
TRBJ2-3	NA	TRBV7-3	TRBD1	17	CASSPRAGGPSTDTQYF	TGTGCCAGCAGCCCGAGGGCAGGGGGTCCTAGCACAGATACGCAGTATTTT
TRBJ1-2	NA	TRBV7-9	TRBD1	15	CASSPARTGIYGYTF	TGTGCCAGCAGCCCAGCCCGGACAGGTATCTATGGCTACACCTTC
TRBJ2-7	once	TRBV6-4	NA	12	CASRTQRYEQYF	TGTGCCAGCAGGACACAGAGATACGAGCAGTACTTC
TRBJ2-5	NA	TRBV7-2	TRBD2	14	CASSEPERGGTQYF	TGTGCCAGCAGCGAGCCGGAGCGGGGGGGGACCCAGTACTTC
TRBJ1-5	NA	TRBV7-9	TRBD1	14	CASSQGQSDQPQHF	TGTGCCAGCAGCCAGGGACAGAGCGATCAGCCCCAGCATTTT
TRBJ1-1	once	TRBV5-1	TRBD1	16	CASSVSGTGSNTEAFF	TGCGCCAGCAGCGTTTCCGGGACAGGCTCGAACACTGAAGCTTTCTTT
TRBJ2-2	NA	TRBV18	TRBD1	14	CASSRDRNTGELFF	TGTGCCAGCTCACGGGACAGAAACACCGGGGAGCTGTTTTTT
TRBJ2-2	NA	TRBV6-2/TRBV6-3	NA	14	CASSYSYIGRELFF	TGTGCCAGCAGTTACTCATACATAGGCAGGGAGCTGTTTTTT